The rows below give T cell receptor beta chains drawn from one sample of a study of response to subunit inactivated influenza vaccine. MiXCR was run by TCRdb on the RT-PCR reads, yielding one entry per CDR3 protein. This repertoire shows hundreds of thousands of distinct CDR3 sequences, 10% to 12% found once; its top ten account for approximately 10%. These data also featured in a second study, about T cells expressing NK-cell markers.

The sample here was PBMCs from blood, taken on the day of vaccination. These receptors were taken from a man aged 45 to 65 who received an inactivated influenza vaccine. CDR3s include the opening cysteine and the closing phenylalanine or tryptophan. Fields, in order: J gene, V gene, CDR3 protein.

TRBJ2-7,TRBV7-2,CASSLQRGGHEQYF
TRBJ2-1,TRBV6-5,CASSYWDRGQDEQFF
TRBJ2-7,TRBV7-9,CASSLVTGGRPYEQYF
TRBJ2-1,TRBV7-9,CASSLDLPGYLEQFF
TRBJ2-7,TRBV20-1,CSAGVIAGGTYEQYF
TRBJ2-1,TRBV5-6,CASSLPGLAAYNEQFF
TRBJ2-7,TRBV4-3,CASSQDAESSYEQYF
TRBJ2-7,TRBV28,CASSKTGYEQYF
TRBJ2-3,TRBV15,CATSTRGLAGSDTQYF
TRBJ2-1,TRBV20-1,CSAGSGNEQFF
TRBJ1-6,TRBV20-1,CSASTGQGGNSPLHF
TRBJ2-7,TRBV24-1,CATSDSSSYEQYF
TRBJ1-5,TRBV4-3,CASSQDVGVYNQPQHF
TRBJ2-5,TRBV28,CASSLDTSGTTYQETQYF
TRBJ2-3,TRBV2,CASRDSPGLYTDTQYF
TRBJ2-3,TRBV7-9,CASSLQGGGPDTQYF
TRBJ2-2,TRBV9,CASSVDRGVTGELFF
TRBJ2-3,TRBV5-1,CASSSGTSGILGPDTQYF
TRBJ2-2,TRBV20-1,CSARGQGVYTGELFF
TRBJ2-1,TRBV25-1,CASSERITYNEQFF
TRBJ1-5,TRBV20-1,CSALQGRGNQPQHF
TRBJ1-5,TRBV7-8,CASPNQPQHF
TRBJ2-7,TRBV6-2/TRBV6-3,CASRRDRTYEQYF
TRBJ2-2,TRBV7-8,CASSLVRLGELFF
TRBJ1-1,TRBV7-2,CASSLDTGLGTEAFF
TRBJ2-3,TRBV5-1,CASSSGLSATDTQYF
TRBJ2-3,TRBV5-1,CASSLETGRDTQYF
TRBJ2-7,TRBV19,CASGRTGAYEQYF
TRBJ2-7,TRBV20-1,CSTPGQEDYEQYF
TRBJ2-5,TRBV20-1,CSVSGTGMPETQYF
TRBJ1-4,TRBV5-1,CASSFQGGEKLFF
TRBJ2-6,TRBV28,CASSTVFDSTLSGANVLTF
TRBJ1-6,TRBV7-9,CASSLSSSPLHF
TRBJ2-7,TRBV4-2,CASSQDLRGEEQYF
TRBJ2-2,TRBV5-5,CASSWGPGITGELFF
TRBJ2-3,TRBV7-2,CASSLEGLAGTDTQYF
TRBJ2-2,TRBV12-3/TRBV12-4,CASRAGSGELFF
TRBJ2-1,TRBV27,CASSHRTYEGYNEQFF
TRBJ1-2,TRBV6-5,CASSYSRGPLNGYTF
TRBJ2-1,TRBV5-6,CASSLVPGTSGTNEQFF